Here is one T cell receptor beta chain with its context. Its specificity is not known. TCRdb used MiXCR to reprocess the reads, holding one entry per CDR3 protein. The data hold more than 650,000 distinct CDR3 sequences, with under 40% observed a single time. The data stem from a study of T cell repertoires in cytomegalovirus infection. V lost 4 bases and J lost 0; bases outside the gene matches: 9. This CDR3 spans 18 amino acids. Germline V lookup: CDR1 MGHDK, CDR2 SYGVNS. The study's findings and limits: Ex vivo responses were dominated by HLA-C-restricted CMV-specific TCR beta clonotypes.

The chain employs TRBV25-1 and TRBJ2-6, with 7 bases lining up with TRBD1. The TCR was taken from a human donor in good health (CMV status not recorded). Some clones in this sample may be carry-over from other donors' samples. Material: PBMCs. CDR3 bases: TGTGCCAGCAGTGCCCAACCGGGACAGCACTCTGGGGCCAACGTCCTGACTTTC. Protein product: CASSAQPGQHSGANVLTF.